A selection of T cell receptor beta chains follows, all from one sample in a study of cytomegalovirus exposure and HLA in healthy donors. Sequencing used immunoSEQ multiplex PCR; TCRdb keeps in-frame clones, though not all of them. This specimen shows about 170,000 clones; the ten leading clones hold approximately 0.72%. The specimen sequenced was PBMCs. Source of these receptors: a woman younger than 30 in good health and CMV-seropositive. Both conserved end residues are part of each CDR3. The D gene is left open where the match is weak.

TRBV14	TRBJ2-2	14	.	TGTGCCAGCAGCCAGCTACTAGGGCCCGGGGAGCTGTTTTTT	CASSQLLGPGELFF
TRBV6-1	TRBJ2-5	13	.	TGTGCCAGCAGTGGAGAACTACAAGAGACCCAGTACTTC	CASSGELQETQYF
TRBV11-3	TRBJ2-1	16	TRBD1	TGTGCCAGCAGCCCATCCCAATGGACAGGGAACAATGAGCAGTTCTTC	CASSPSQWTGNNEQFF
TRBV2	TRBJ2-2	15	.	TGTGCCAGCAGTAGAATGGCAATGAACACCGGGGAGCTGTTTTTT	CASSRMAMNTGELFF
TRBV4-2	TRBJ2-3	16	.	TGTGCCAGCAGCCAAGATATAGGTGGGGAGGCAGATACGCAGTATTTT	CASSQDIGGEADTQYF
TRBV6-1	TRBJ2-7	14	.	TGTGCCAGCAATCTGAGGACAGATCCGTACGAGCAGTACTTC	CASNLRTDPYEQYF
TRBV30	TRBJ1-5	13	TRBD1	TGTGCCTGGAATGAGGGGGCCGGAGAGCCCCAGCATTTT	CAWNEGAGEPQHF
TRBV18	TRBJ1-1	19	TRBD1	TGTGCCAGCTCACCAAAGTCCTCAGGACAGGGACCGTGGGACACTGAAGCTTTCTTT	CASSPKSSGQGPWDTEAFF
TRBV9	TRBJ2-3	16	TRBD2	TGTGCCAGCAGCGTAGCGGGGGGGCATCGCACAGATACGCAGTATTTT	CASSVAGGHRTDTQYF
TRBV5-1	TRBJ1-5	15	TRBD1	TGCGCCAGCAGCTTGGGACAGGGGGCCGGTCAGCCCCAGCATTTT	CASSLGQGAGQPQHF
TRBV2	TRBJ2-7	14	TRBD1	TGTGCCAGCAGACCCGACAGGGGGTCCTACGAGCAGTACTTC	CASRPDRGSYEQYF
TRBV18	TRBJ2-7	17	TRBD2	TGTGCCAGCTCACCCGGGTCTGGGGACTACCTTTCCTACGAGCAGTACTTC	CASSPGSGDYLSYEQYF
TRBV4-2	TRBJ1-1	14	TRBD1	TGTGCCAGCAGCCAAGGACAGGGGTACACTGAAGCTTTCTTT	CASSQGQGYTEAFF
TRBV7-2	TRBJ2-1	16	TRBD2	TGTGCCAGCAGCTCCCCACCCGGGACTAGAAACAATGAGCAGTTCTTC	CASSSPPGTRNNEQFF
TRBV30	TRBJ1-4	16	.	TGTGCCGGGAAGCAGGGAATGACTTTAGTTAATGAAAAACTGTTTTTT	CAGKQGMTLVNEKLFF
TRBV10-1	TRBJ2-1	15	.	TGCGCCAGCAGGATGGACGGGGACTCCTACAATGAGCAGTTCTTC	CASRMDGDSYNEQFF
TRBV2	TRBJ2-7	13	.	TGTGCCAGCAGATTCGCTAGGGGCTACGAGCAGTACTTC	CASRFARGYEQYF
TRBV5-1	TRBJ2-7	15	TRBD1	TGCGCCAGCAGCTTTGGGACAGTGGACTCCTACGAGCAGTACTTC	CASSFGTVDSYEQYF